This T cell receptor (beta chain) was retrieved from a study of vaccination and CD4 T cells after COVID-19. Whole-study context: From HCoV-229E, HCoV-OC43, HCoV-NL63 and SARS-CoV-2, overlapping spike peptides were used to stimulate the cells.

Sequencing of the DNA from cultured CD4+ T cells was carried out with the Oncomine TCR Beta short-read assay. TCRdb re-called the PCR reads with MiXCR, one entry per CDR3 protein. This sample has roughly 15,000 distinct CDR3 sequences, with approximately 73% found just once. There are 11 residues in the CDR3. Germline V CDR1 and CDR2: DFQATT, SNEGSKA (reference sequence). The ends were cut back, 7 bases at V and 12 bases at J, with 19 bases in the middle. In the case of this clonotype: Its specificity is not known. This may stem from a read error, because a much larger clone lies one nucleotide away.

Treatment: approximately 9-day PBMC culture with coronavirus spike peptide pools or control peptides (ViraFEST assay). The sequencing input was CD4+ T cells from blood, cultured in vitro. The chain has TRBV20-1 and TRBJ2-7, with D possibly TRBD1 on 5 matching bases. The receptor was isolated from a human donor who had recovered from COVID-19. CDR3 sequence (DNA): TGCAGTGTTCAGGGAACAGCCCAGGGGTACTTC. Residues: CSVQGTAQGYF.